The sequence of this T cell receptor beta chain was determined in a study of T cells in Graves' hyperthyroidism and ophthalmopathy. Overall study context: Once the initial diagnosis was made, peripheral blood was obtained before any treatment. Whole-study findings and limits: Most thyroid clonotypes expanded above 0.001 were also detected in blood.

Patients showing uncontrolled infection, other autoimmune disease, pregnancy or lactation were ineligible. Fresh peripheral blood, approximately 10 ml, yielded the PBMCs. This clonotype was recorded many times. Its specificity is not known. Amplification of TCR beta CDR3 regions used RNA as the template. An initial round of RT-PCR targeting the TCR CDR3 relied on the HTBI primer set. TCRdb recomputed calls from the multiplex PCR reads with MiXCR, one row per CDR3 protein. The sample holds about 350,000 distinct CDR3 sequences; about 18% are singletons and the top ten take about 4%. Per germline, CDR1 SGHRS and CDR2 YFSETQ. This CDR3 contains 13 residues. Trimming pared 0 bases from V and 7 bases from J, leaving 8 bases between.

The source is a woman under 30 with Graves' hyperthyroidism. The specimen sequenced was blood. J is TRBJ1-5 and V is TRBV5-1; D is ambiguous. The CDR3 reads CASSLAFGQPQHF. DNA of the CDR3: TGCGCCAGCAGCTTGGCGTTCGGGCAGCCCCAGCATTTT.